Below, one T cell receptor beta chain is given with its context. Some clones are missing from TCRdb's copy, which holds only in-frame ones; the method was immunoSEQ multiplex PCR. The data show 93,000 or so clones, around 89% seen once. CDR3 size: 16 residues. Germline CDR1 and CDR2: SGHRS and YFSETQ. Trimming cost V 0 bases and J 2 bases; bases outside gene matches: 3. The data derive from a study of control samples from healthy donors and cancer patients. This chain uses TRBV5-1 with TRBJ2-5, with 11 bases fitting TRBD2. The source is a man between 60 and 70 years old with lung cancer. The source material was PBMCs. CDR3 in amino acids: CASSLGGLAVQETQYF. The CDR3 DNA sequence: TGCGCCAGCAGCTTGGGGGGACTAGCGGTACAAGAGACCCAGTACTTC.